This T cell receptor beta chain was found in a study of cytomegalovirus exposure and HLA in healthy donors. Primers for the PCR totalled 60 Vbeta and 13 Jbeta. Sequencing was performed with immunoSEQ multiplex PCR; in TCRdb, only in-frame clones are kept and a portion is missing. The sample records approximately 150,000 clones, around 85% being singletons. Trimming cost V 4 bases and J 6 bases, with 25 bases left between them. The CDR3 has 17 residues. Per the germline V gene, CDR1 is LGHNA and CDR2 is YSLEER. The chain has TRBV4-3 and TRBJ2-7, with D perhaps matching TRBD2 (6 bases). The sequencing sample was made of PBMCs. This sequence originates from a man aged 40-49 years in good health and CMV-seronegative. The CDR3 DNA reads as TGCGCCAGCAGCCGAACTGAAGCGGGCTGGACCACCCGCGAGCAGTACTTC. Amino acid sequence: CASSRTEAGWTTREQYF.